This T cell receptor (beta chain) originates from a study of cytomegalovirus exposure and HLA in healthy donors. Regarding the study as a whole: At a 0.05 false discovery rate, a later analysis found approximately 17,000 TCR beta sequences to be associated with HLA alleles.

The PCR contained 60 Vbeta and 13 Jbeta primers. Sequencing used immunoSEQ multiplex PCR; TCRdb keeps in-frame clones, though not all of them. The table includes some 130,000 clones, 75% to 90% detected once. V was pared by 5 bases and J by 4 bases, with 7 bases of the junction left unmatched. This CDR3 is built from 15 residues. CDR1 is SGHAT and CDR2 is FQDESV in the germline V gene (reference sequence). This clone was detected only once. Its target is not known. The source of this sequence is a man aged 25-45 years in good health and CMV-seronegative. Sequencing used PBMCs. This chain connects TRBV11-1 to TRBJ2-7, with TRBD2 matching over 11 bases. CDR3 sequence (DNA): TGTGCCAGCAGCCGTACTAGCGGGAGAACGTACGAGCAGTACTTC. The encoded protein is CASSRTSGRTYEQYF.